The 29 T cell receptor beta chains below all came from one sample that was sequenced in a study of T cell clusters in autoimmune cytopenias. TRB was amplified by touch-down multiplex PCR, primer pools A and B combined. TCRdb reprocessed the multiplex PCR reads and keeps a single row for each CDR3 protein, giving no DNA. Recorded here are about 7,500 distinct CDR3 sequences; the top ten clones represent around 3.3%. TRB was amplified from about 260 ng of peripheral blood genomic DNA per sample. The sample taken for sequencing was peripheral blood. The receptors here all came from a human donor with an autoimmune cytopenia or autoimmune hepatitis (not recorded which).

The V call is TRBV12-3 or TRBV12-4, the J call TRBJ1-4; the D gene TCRdb calls, TRBD1, cannot be checked with no DNA. The length of the CDR3 is 14 residues. CDR3 sequence: CACRGGQGSEKLFF.

This clonotype shows up as medium-sized by frequency. The chain uses TRBV20-1 and TRBJ2-1; TCRdb proposes TRBD1, but this gene call is untestable without DNA. Germline assignment: CDR1 DFQATT and CDR2 SNEGSKA (reference sequence). CDR3 length equals 11 residues. The CDR3 protein is CSAGQYNEQFF.

In terms of frequency, this clonotype is medium-sized. The chain uses TRBV6-5 and TRBJ2-1. In germline, CDR1 is MNHEY, CDR2 SVGAGI. The CDR3 covers 11 residues. The CDR3 spells CATTIGDEQFF.

The gene calls are TRBV30 and TRBJ2-1; the TRBD1 assignment by TCRdb is unverifiable without DNA. Germline values: CDR1 GTSNPN, CDR2 SVGIG (reference sequence). This CDR3 contains 12 residues. The CDR3 region is CAWSGGGQRQFF. The variable domain in full, with the rest retrieved from reference TRBV30 and TRBJ2-1, is SQTIHQWPATLVQPVGSPLSLECTVEGTSNPNLYWYRQAAGRGLQLLFYSVGIGQISSEVPQNLSASRPQDRQFILSSKKLLLSDSGFYLCAWSGGGQRQFFGPGTRLTVL.

This clonotype is identified as medium-sized (0.01 to 0.1%) from frequency. The chain joins TRBV18 to TRBJ1-2; there is no DNA to check the TCRdb D call of TRBD1. Looked up from germline, CDR1 is KGHSH and CDR2 is LQKENI. This CDR3 has 13 residues. The CDR3 is CASSPIMGEGYTF. Full variable domain (rest looked up from reference TRBV18 and TRBJ1-2): NAGVMQNPRHLVRRRGQEARLRCSPMKGHSHVYWYRQLPEEGLKFMVYLQKENIIDESGMPKERFSAEFPKEGPSILRIQQVVRGDSAAYFCASSPIMGEGYTFGSGTRLTVV.

This clonotype is medium-sized by frequency. This chain links TRBV29-1 with TRBJ2-7; TCRdb's D call of TRBD2 is untestable without DNA. The CDR3 totals 13 residues. The germline V gene has CDR1 SQVTM and CDR2 ANQGSEA. The CDR3 loop is CSVETRAGDEQYF.

By frequency, this clonotype is medium-sized (0.01 to 0.1%). The chain carries TRBV10-3 and TRBJ2-5; TCRdb's D gene call, TRBD1, goes unchecked for lack of DNA. This CDR3 is built from 13 residues. Germline V gene sequence: CDR1 ENHRY, CDR2 SYGVKD. The CDR3 is CAIKTGEVETQYF.

This clonotype registers medium-sized by frequency. This rearrangement joins TRBV30 to TRBJ2-3; no DNA is available, so the TRBD1 call from TCRdb remains unchecked. Germline loops: CDR1 GTSNPN, CDR2 SVGIG (reference sequence). CDR3 length: 16 residues. CDR3 protein: CAWRGMGQFSADTQYF. Based on the CDR3 plus reference TRBV30 and TRBJ2-3, the full variable domain is SQTIHQWPATLVQPVGSPLSLECTVEGTSNPNLYWYRQAAGRGLQLLFYSVGIGQISSEVPQNLSASRPQDRQFILSSKKLLLSDSGFYLCAWRGMGQFSADTQYFGPGTRLTVL.

The J gene is TRBJ1-4, the V gene TRBV28. Looked up from germline, CDR1 is MDHEN and CDR2 is SYDVKM. There are 11 residues in the CDR3. CDR3 amino acids: CASSSNEKLFF.

The rearrangement links TRBV7-6 to TRBJ2-1; TCRdb's D gene call, TRBD1, goes unchecked for lack of DNA. This CDR3 spans 12 amino acids. Germline CDR1 and CDR2: SGHVS and FNYEAQ. The CDR3 here is CASSSREGEQFF.

This clonotype counts as medium-sized by frequency. This CDR3 reads CASSSLRGYDTQYF. The chain carries TRBV6-5 and TRBJ2-3; TCRdb designates TRBD2, a call that cannot be tested without DNA. Per the germline V gene, CDR1 is MNHEY and CDR2 is SVGAGI. CDR3 length: 14 residues.

The chain is built from TRBV27 and TRBJ2-3; TCRdb's D call, TRBD2, is unchecked because there is no DNA. Germline V gene lookup returns CDR1 MNHEY and CDR2 SMNVEV (reference sequence). The CDR3 consists of 16 residues. The CDR3 loop is CASSSWTSGATDTQYF.

The chain joins TRBV6-6 to TRBJ1-3. In germline, CDR1 is MNHNY, CDR2 SVGAGI (reference sequence). CDR3 length: 16 residues. The CDR3 loop reads CASRKWVSSSGNTIYF.

The V and J genes are TRBV6-2 or TRBV6-3 and TRBJ2-7; TCRdb's D call of TRBD1 is untestable without DNA. CDR1 and CDR2 from the germline V gene are MNHEY and SVGEGT. The CDR3 is made up of 15 amino acids. The CDR3: CASCHGGAMAYEQYF.

This chain connects TRBV20-1 to TRBJ2-3; absent DNA, TCRdb's TRBD2 call cannot be checked. This CDR3 region has 16 residues. Germline V gene sequence: CDR1 DFQATT, CDR2 SNEGSKA (reference sequence). The CDR3 loop reads CSARTPSGGQLDTQYF.

This clonotype is identified as medium-sized from frequency. The V and J genes are TRBV6-4 and TRBJ2-1. CDR1 and CDR2 (germline): MRHNA, SNTAGT. This CDR3 is built from 14 residues. CDR3: CASSYSNTHNEQFF.

This clonotype shows up as medium-sized by frequency. The V gene is TRBV5-1, the J gene TRBJ1-1; the TRBD1 assignment by TCRdb is unverifiable without DNA. Germline-derived CDR1 and CDR2 are SGHRS and YFSETQ. This CDR3 spans 13 amino acids. CDR3 loop: CASRGQTNTEAFF.

This chain joins TRBV19 and TRBJ2-1; TCRdb designates TRBD1, a call that cannot be tested without DNA. CDR3 length equals 17 residues. Germline CDR1 is LNHDA and CDR2 is SQIVND (reference sequence). This CDR3 reads CASSFIPGQGPYNEQFF.

The chain joins TRBV7-2 to TRBJ1-1. The CDR3 spans 13 residues. Germline V CDR1 and CDR2: SGHTA, FQGNSA. The CDR3 loop reads CASSLQLNTEAFF.

The rearrangement links TRBV15 to TRBJ1-1; TCRdb names TRBD1, which stays unverified in the absence of DNA. The CDR3 has 17 amino acids. Germline CDR1 is LNHNV and CDR2 is YYDKDF (reference sequence). The CDR3 loop reads CATRQSQIGRGDTEAFF. Supplemented by reference TRBV15 and TRBJ1-1, the full variable domain reads DAMVIQNPRYQVTQFGKPVTLSCSQTLNHNVMYWYQQKSSQAPKLLFHYYDKDFNNEADTPDNFQSRRPNTSFCFLDIRSPGLGDTAMYLCATRQSQIGRGDTEAFFGQGTRLTVV.

The chain combines TRBV27 with TRBJ2-2; the TRBD1 assignment by TCRdb is unverifiable without DNA. The CDR3 has 18 amino acids. Germline V gene data show CDR1 as MNHEY and CDR2 as SMNVEV (reference sequence). CDR3 in amino acids: CASSSYAGALANTGELFF.

According to its frequency, this clonotype is medium-sized. The chain has TRBV15 and TRBJ2-2. The CDR3 runs 15 residues. CDR1 and CDR2 from the germline V gene are LNHNV and YYDKDF (reference sequence). CDR3 in amino acids: CATSRDGLRNGELFF.

Frequency places this clonotype as medium-sized. The J gene is TRBJ2-1, the V gene TRBV30. There are 12 residues in the CDR3. The V gene's germline CDR1 is GTSNPN and CDR2 SVGIG (reference sequence). The CDR3 sequence is CAWSPLGDEQFF.

The rearrangement links TRBV20-1 to TRBJ2-3; the TCRdb call, TRBD2, lacks DNA for checking. CDR3 length: 14 residues. The V gene's germline CDR1 is DFQATT and CDR2 SNEGSKA (reference sequence). Here the CDR3 reads CSALLAGTTDTQYF.

The chain couples TRBV18 to TRBJ2-7; TCRdb names TRBD1, which stays unverified in the absence of DNA. Germline V gene data show CDR1 as KGHSH and CDR2 as LQKENI. This CDR3 contains 14 residues. The CDR3 here is CASTIRKEQGEQYF.

The chain has TRBV7-9 and TRBJ2-7; TCRdb picks TRBD2, but there is no DNA to check that call. The CDR3 is 15 residues long. Per the germline V gene, CDR1 is SEHNR and CDR2 is FQNEAQ (reference sequence). The CDR3 reads CASSNPSGRHYEQYF. Full variable domain (missing parts from reference TRBV7-9 and TRBJ2-7): DTGVSQNPRHKITKRGQNVTFRCDPISEHNRLYWYRQTLGQGPEFLTYFQNEAQLEKSRLLSDRFSAERPKGSFSTLEIQRTEQGDSAMYLCASSNPSGRHYEQYFGPGTRLTVT.

This chain uses TRBV5-4 with TRBJ2-2; absent DNA, TCRdb's TRBD2 call cannot be checked. CDR3 length: 15 residues. CDR1 is SGHNT and CDR2 is YYREEE in the germline V gene (reference sequence). This CDR3 is CASSLRLAGYGELFF.

This clonotype is labeled medium-sized (0.01 to 0.1%) based on frequency. V gene TRBV5-6 combines with J gene TRBJ2-6; the TCRdb call, TRBD2, lacks DNA for checking. CDR1 and CDR2 from the germline V gene are SGHDT and YYEEEE. This CDR3 comprises 18 residues. This chain's CDR3 is CASSKLAGAQSGANVLTF.

The chain recombines TRBV19 with TRBJ1-2. Germline CDR1 is LNHDA and CDR2 is SQIVND (reference sequence). This CDR3 has 13 residues. CDR3 amino acids: CASSISRNYGYTF.